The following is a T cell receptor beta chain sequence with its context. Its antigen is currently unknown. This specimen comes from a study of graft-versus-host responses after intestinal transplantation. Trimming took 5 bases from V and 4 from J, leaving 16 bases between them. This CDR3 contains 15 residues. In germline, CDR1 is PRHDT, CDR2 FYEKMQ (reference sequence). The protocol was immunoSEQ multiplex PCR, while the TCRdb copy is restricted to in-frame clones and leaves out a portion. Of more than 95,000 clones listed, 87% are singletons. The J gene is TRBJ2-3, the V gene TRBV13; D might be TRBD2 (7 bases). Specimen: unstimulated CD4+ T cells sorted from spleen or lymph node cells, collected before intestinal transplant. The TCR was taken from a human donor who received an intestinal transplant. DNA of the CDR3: TGTGCCAGCAGCGTGGGGGGGCCCAACGCAGATACGCAGTATTTT. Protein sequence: CASSVGGPNADTQYF.